The 11 T cell receptor beta chains given below trace back to one sample, sequenced in a study of blood T cell repertoires in COVID-19. Here immunoSEQ multiplex PCR was the method, and the copy in TCRdb shows in-frame clones only, minus some. The repertoire consists of 320,000 or so clones, with 75% to 90% occurring once and the leading ten covering around 5%. Specimen: PBMCs or T cells enriched from blood (not recorded which). The receptors shown here come from a man aged 30-40 years who had recovered from COVID-19.

The rearrangement joins TRBV6-1 to TRBJ1-5; no clear D. The CDR3 is 15 amino acids. Germline V gives CDR1 MNHNS, CDR2 SASEGT. V gave up 3 bases and J gave up 0 bases, with 9 bases separating them. The CDR3 reads CASSEVSYSNQPQHF. The CDR3 bases are TGTGCCAGCAGTGAGGTCAGTTATAGCAATCAGCCCCAGCATTTT.

This clone showed up just once. The V call is TRBV6-5, the J call TRBJ1-1; 8 bases line up with TRBD1. Germline assignment: CDR1 MNHEY and CDR2 SVGAGI. CDR3 length equals 14 residues. Trimming at V came to 2 bases and at J to 6 bases, leaving 5 bases not matched to a gene. CDR3 sequence (DNA): TGTGCCAGCAGTTACCGGACAGGGCGGGCTGAAGCTTTCTTT. It codes for CASSYRTGRAEAFF.

The CDR3 region has the DNA TGCGCCAGCAGTGACTTTGAGGCTCCACGGATGGGCTACACCTTC. Amino acid sequence: CASSDFEAPRMGYTF. This chain links TRBV5-1 with TRBJ1-2; D is ambiguous. The CDR3 has 15 residues. Germline V gene lookup returns CDR1 SGHRS and CDR2 YFSETQ. Trimming took off 5 bases at V and 8 bases at J, with 22 bases between the two ends.

The CDR3 reads CASSYSMGPYNSPLHF. Here the CDR3 DNA reads TGTGCCAGCAGTTACTCGATGGGGCCCTATAATTCACCCCTCCACTTT. The rearrangement links TRBV6-5 to TRBJ1-6, with D possibly matching TRBD1 (5 bases). Trimming took off 0 bases at V and 2 bases at J, with 8 bases between the two ends. The CDR3 has 16 amino acids. Germline V lookup: CDR1 MNHEY, CDR2 SVGAGI.

The chain carries TRBV5-1 and TRBJ1-3; 9 bases line up with TRBD1. V dropped 7 bases and J dropped 2; count of bases not matched to a gene: 1. From germline, CDR1 is SGHRS and CDR2 YFSETQ. The CDR3 sequence is 13 residues long. CDR3 nucleotide sequence: TGCGCCAGCGGGACAGGGACTGGAAACACCATATATTTT. Protein sequence: CASGTGTGNTIYF.

This rearrangement joins TRBV11-2 to TRBJ2-2; D unresolved. CDR3 length equals 17 residues. CDR1 and CDR2 from the germline V gene are SGHAT and FQNNGV. V lost 3 bases and J lost 0, with 14 bases in between. The CDR3 nucleotides read TGTGCCAGCAGCTTTCCTCTGTTAGATTCGAACACCGGGGAGCTGTTTTTT. Translated, it gives CASSFPLLDSNTGELFF.

The V gene is TRBV5-5, the J gene TRBJ2-7; 9 nucleotides align to TRBD1. J gave up 6 bases and V 3 bases, and 10 bases lay outside the gene matches. Germline loops: CDR1 SGHKS, CDR2 YYEKEE (reference sequence). The CDR3 length is 15 residues. CDR3 protein: CASSYPGQGFSEQYF. In DNA form, the CDR3 reads TGTGCCAGCAGCTATCCGGGACAGGGCTTTAGCGAGCAGTACTTC.

V and J are TRBV3-1 (or the pseudogene TRBV3-2) and TRBJ1-1; D gene uncertain. The length of the CDR3 is 13 residues. Germline CDR1 LGHDT, CDR2 YNNKEL (reference sequence). V dropped 3 bases and J dropped 4 bases, with 9 bases sitting between them. This CDR3 is CASSHGEGTEAFF. CDR3 DNA: TGTGCCAGCAGCCACGGGGAGGGCACTGAAGCTTTCTTT.

This chain connects TRBV28 to TRBJ2-1; unclear D gene. Germline lookup yields CDR1 MDHEN and CDR2 SYDVKM. V was pared by 7 bases and J by 9 bases, with 13 bases between. The CDR3 totals 12 residues. As DNA, the CDR3 is TGTGCCAGCACCCTCGATTTCGGTGAGCAGTTCTTC. This gives the protein CASTLDFGEQFF.

The V call is TRBV28, the J call TRBJ2-1, with 7 bases aligning to TRBD2. Germline V gene sequence: CDR1 MDHEN, CDR2 SYDVKM. V shed 2 bases, J shed 0 bases, and the junction held 7 bases outside the gene matches. This CDR3 contains 17 residues. The CDR3 DNA is TGTGCCAGCAGTTTAAGGCGGGGGAGAAGCTCCTACAATGAGCAGTTCTTC. It is translated as CASSLRRGRSSYNEQFF.

This clone occurred a few times. Distinct nucleotide sequences in the sample also encode this CDR3. The rearrangement links TRBV3-1 (or the pseudogene TRBV3-2) to TRBJ1-6; D is ambiguous. From germline, CDR1 is LGHDT and CDR2 YNNKEL (reference sequence). This CDR3 spans 14 amino acids. Trimming took off 1 base at V and 7 bases at J, with 8 bases between the two ends. The chain's CDR3 is CASSQGQRNSPLHF. CDR3 nucleotide sequence: TGTGCCAGCAGCCAAGGACAAAGGAATTCACCCCTCCACTTT.